This entry features one T cell receptor (beta chain) sequence. Its specificity is unknown. The trim removed 2 bases at V and 4 bases at J, leaving 4 bases unmatched. This CDR3 is built from 14 residues. Germline V gene sequence: CDR1 SGHRS, CDR2 YFSETQ. Sequencing was performed with immunoSEQ multiplex PCR; in TCRdb, only in-frame clones are kept and a portion is missing. The sample yields about 120,000 clones, 70% to 90% seen once. The record originates from a study of T cell responses to AZD1222 COVID-19 vaccine. Study-level points and caveats: Nearly half of the spike-specific TCRs reportedly recognize variant regions that carry no mutations.

The J gene is TRBJ2-7, the V gene TRBV5-1, with 9 positions matching TRBD1. The sequenced sample was peripheral blood, obtained on day 0 of AZD1222 vaccination. The origin of this receptor is an adult in good health. The CDR3 nucleotides are TGCGCCAGCAGCTTCTCGGACAGGGGTTACGAGCAGTACTTC. Encoded protein: CASSFSDRGYEQYF.